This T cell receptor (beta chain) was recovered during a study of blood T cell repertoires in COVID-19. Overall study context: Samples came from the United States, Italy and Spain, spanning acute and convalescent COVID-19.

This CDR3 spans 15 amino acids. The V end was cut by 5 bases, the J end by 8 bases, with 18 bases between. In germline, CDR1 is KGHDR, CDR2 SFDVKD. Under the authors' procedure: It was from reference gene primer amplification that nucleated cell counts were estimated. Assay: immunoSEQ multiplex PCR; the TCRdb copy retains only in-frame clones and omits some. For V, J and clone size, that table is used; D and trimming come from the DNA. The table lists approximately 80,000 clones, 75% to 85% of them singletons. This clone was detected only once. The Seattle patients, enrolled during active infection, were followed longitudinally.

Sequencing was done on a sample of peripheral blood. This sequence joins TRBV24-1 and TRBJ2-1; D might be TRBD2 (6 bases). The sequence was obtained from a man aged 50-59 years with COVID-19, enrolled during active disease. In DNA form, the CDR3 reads TGTGCCACCAGTGCAGTCACGGGAGCATACGATGAGCAGTTCTTC. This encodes CATSAVTGAYDEQFF.